The clone carrying this T cell receptor beta chain was detected many times. The data originate from a study of low-dose radiotherapy and immunotherapy resistance in tumors. Study as a whole: Patients took oral aspirin 300 mg daily for four cycles from cycle 1 day 1.

The V and J ends lost 7 bases and 5 bases respectively, with 18 bases between them. Germline-derived CDR1 and CDR2 are MNHEY and SVGEGT. The CDR3 totals 15 residues. TRAV and TRBV primers primed cDNA for both TCRalpha and TCRbeta. Amplification of TCRs used a constant-region primer and V-primer adapter for roughly 22 PCR cycles. TCRdb passed the reads through MiXCR, listing each CDR3 protein once. The data hold around 60,000 distinct CDR3 sequences, with about 25% observed a single time. Time point indicated: after trial treatment. Treatment in this sample: LDRT plus nivolumab, ipilimumab, low-dose cyclophosphamide and aspirin (RACIN trial). In the RACIN dose-escalation trial, donors got nivolumab plus ipilimumab with aspirin, cyclophosphamide and radiotherapy.

Source: PBMCs, taken after low-dose radiotherapy plus immunotherapy. The rearrangement uses TRBV6-2 or TRBV6-3 and TRBJ2-1; D might be TRBD2 (7 bases). The clonotype comes from a male donor with prostate cancer. This CDR3 is CASMAAGGQNNEQFF. CDR3 DNA: TGTGCCAGCATGGCGGCCGGGGGGCAAAACAATGAGCAGTTCTTC.